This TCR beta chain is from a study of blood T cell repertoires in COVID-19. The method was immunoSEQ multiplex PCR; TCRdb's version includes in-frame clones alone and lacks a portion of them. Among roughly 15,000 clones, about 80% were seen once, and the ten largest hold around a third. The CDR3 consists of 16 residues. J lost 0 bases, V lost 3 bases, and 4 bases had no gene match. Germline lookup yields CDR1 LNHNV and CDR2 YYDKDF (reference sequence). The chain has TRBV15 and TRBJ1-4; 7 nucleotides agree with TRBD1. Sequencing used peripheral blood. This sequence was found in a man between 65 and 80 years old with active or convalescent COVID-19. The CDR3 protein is CATSSGQAPTNEKLFF. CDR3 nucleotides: TGTGCCACCAGCAGTGGACAGGCACCAACTAATGAAAAACTGTTTTTT.